This record covers a single TCR beta chain. The antigen this receptor binds is unknown. No base qualities exist here, and no much larger clone lies one base off it. Including cysteine and phenylalanine, the CDR3 has 14 amino acids. Only CDR3 DNA is held: 42 bases, read in frame from base 1. Germline trimming amounts to 6 bases on V and 3 bases on J, with 6 as the count of junction bases outside the gene matches. The germline V gene sets CDR1 to MGHDK and CDR2 to SYGVNS. Participants in the prospective study were aged about 18 to 95 years, lived in under 30 United States geographic areas, and enrolled through a virtual design. To assign participants to cohorts, the prospective study relied on clinical history that participants themselves reported in a screening survey and a study questionnaire. Recovered participants in ImmuneRACE Cohort 3 were defined by two consecutive negative NP/OP PCR tests, clearance by a healthcare professional, or resolution of symptoms. In the prospective study, mobile phlebotomists collected whole blood, serum and a nasopharyngeal or oropharyngeal swab from each participant. Over an approximately 2-month period, participants in the prospective study had the option of providing additional blood draws and questionnaires. Blood samples from the prospective study were shipped frozen or at room temperature prior to DNA extraction.

The immunoSEQ Assay, a bias-controlled multiplex PCR, was used to amplify TCRbeta CDR3 regions from genomic DNA. Processing in the source paper ran as follows. Within the assay, amplification of reference gene primers was used to estimate how many nucleated cells each sample contained. Sequence reads were collapsed and filtered to measure the absolute abundance of every unique TCRbeta CDR3 rearrangement. For each sample, productive Simpson clonality was calculated by taking the square root of Simpson's diversity index across productive rearrangements. TCRdb mirrors the immuneACCESS table, restricted to in-frame sequences. Some clones are absent from its copies; in checked studies, under half trace to an unresolved V gene, and the reason for the others is unknown. Clonal size and the V and J genes are those of that table, whereas D and trimming came from the DNA. The sample yields around 300,000 clones; roughly nine tenths were counted once. Under 3% of the sample is held by the ten biggest clonotypes.

The data were taken from a study of blood T cell repertoires in COVID-19 (dated by TCRdb to the early 2020s). About the study as a whole: Samples from collaborators originated in the United States, Italy and Spain and spanned both the acute and convalescent phases of COVID-19. The prospective study material was composed of cDNA or gDNA derived from T cells, B-cell-depleted T cells, or PBMCs. A freely available public database, intended as a resource for researchers studying the immune response to SARS-CoV-2, is where the repertoires were released. Where HLA class I and class II types were available, the types were taken from metadata supplied by the sample provider, not from assay-based typing. The dataset comprised deeply sampled blood TCRbeta repertoires from subjects exposed to, actively infected with, or recovered from COVID-19. The samples were drawn from two sources: the first 160 participants of the ongoing ImmuneRACE study, and fewer than 1,500 subjects contributed by 6 global collaborators. Nearly every sample came with metadata listing a de-identified subject ID, COVID-19 status, age in years and sex. The investigation overall reported the following: The quantity of clinical and demographic metadata differed by source and by participant and was supplied without curation.

The rearranged chain carries TRBV25-1 and TRBJ2-7, with TRBD1 matching 9 junction bases. The sequenced sample was PBMCs or T cells enriched from blood (not recorded which). This clonotype originated in a woman aged 18-30 years who had recovered from COVID-19. The sequence in DNA is TGTGCCAGCAGCCGGGACAGGGAAATCTACGAGCAGTACTTC. This gives the protein CASSRDREIYEQYF.